A selection of T cell receptor beta chains follows, all from one sample in a study of T cell responses to AZD1222 COVID-19 vaccine. Sequencing was performed with immunoSEQ multiplex PCR; in TCRdb, only in-frame clones are kept and a portion is missing. In the table there are about 200,000 clones, over 85% of which are singletons. The starting material was peripheral blood, obtained 28 days after the second AZD1222 dose. The receptors stem from an adult who received the AZD1222 COVID-19 vaccine. CDR3s include the opening cysteine and the closing phenylalanine or tryptophan. The order of the fields is V gene, D gene, clone size, J gene, CDR3 DNA, CDR3 protein. D genes are given only for firm matches. A row's size may be missing; if present it is once, few, many or a size class.

V: TRBV9; D: TRBD1; size: .; J: TRBJ1-6; DNA: TGTGCCAGCAGCGCCCCTCGGGACAGGGACCTGAATTCACCCCTCCACTTT; CDR3: CASSAPRDRDLNSPLHF
V: TRBV24-1; D: .; size: .; J: TRBJ2-3; DNA: TGTGCCACCAGTGACCCAAAAACCCGGACAACCTTGACAGATACGCAGTATTTT; CDR3: CATSDPKTRTTLTDTQYF
V: TRBV7-2; D: .; size: .; J: TRBJ2-2; DNA: TGTGCCAGCAGCTTAGTGGGGGCCGGGCATCCGGGGAAGCTGTTTTTT; CDR3: CASSLVGAGHPGKLFF
V: TRBV9; D: .; size: .; J: TRBJ1-4; DNA: TGTGCCAGCAGCGTAGATCCCGCACCCGGGGGGGAAAAACTGTTTTTT; CDR3: CASSVDPAPGGEKLFF
V: TRBV12-5; D: .; size: .; J: TRBJ2-5; DNA: TGTGCTAGTGGGGTGACTGGGCAAGAGACCCAGTACTTC; CDR3: CASGVTGQETQYF
V: TRBV30; D: .; size: .; J: TRBJ1-3; DNA: TGTGCCTGGAGTGAGTGGTGGGCCGGAAACACCATATATTTT; CDR3: CAWSEWWAGNTIYF
V: TRBV7-2; D: .; size: .; J: TRBJ2-7; DNA: TGTGCCAGCAGCTTAGGTAGGAGCTCCTACGAGCAGTACTTC; CDR3: CASSLGRSSYEQYF
V: TRBV5-1; D: .; size: once; J: TRBJ1-2; DNA: TGCGCCAGCAGCTACACGACAGCCAAGGAGGACTATGGCTACACCTTC; CDR3: CASSYTTAKEDYGYTF
V: TRBV4-2; D: .; size: few; J: TRBJ1-2; DNA: TGTGCCAGCAGCCAAGGGGACTATGGCTACACCTTC; CDR3: CASSQGDYGYTF
V: TRBV6-5; D: TRBD1; size: .; J: TRBJ2-2; DNA: TGTGCCGGGAGACAGGGGAGATTCGGGGAGCTGTTTTTT; CDR3: CAGRQGRFGELFF
V: TRBV12-3/TRBV12-4; D: .; size: .; J: TRBJ1-2; DNA: TGTGCCAGCACCGGACGGTGGTCCTATGGCTACACCTTC; CDR3: CASTGRWSYGYTF
V: TRBV5-4; D: .; size: .; J: TRBJ1-1; DNA: TGTGCCAGCAGCTTGGCCTTAGGGTTGAACACTGAAGCTTTCTTT; CDR3: CASSLALGLNTEAFF
V: TRBV7-6; D: .; size: .; J: TRBJ1-4; DNA: TGTGCCAGCAGCTTGGGGGCTACAGTTGAAAAACTGTTTTTT; CDR3: CASSLGATVEKLFF
V: TRBV6-1; D: .; size: .; J: TRBJ1-2; DNA: TGTGCCAGCAGTTATCTACTTAACTATGGCTACACCTTC; CDR3: CASSYLLNYGYTF
V: TRBV6-1; D: TRBD1; size: .; J: TRBJ1-5; DNA: TGTGCCAGCAGTGAGATAGGGACAGTATATAGCAATCAGCCCCAGCATTTT; CDR3: CASSEIGTVYSNQPQHF
V: TRBV29-1; D: .; size: .; J: TRBJ2-3; DNA: TGCAGCGGAGGGACTCCCGGCACAGATACGCAGTATTTT; CDR3: CSGGTPGTDTQYF
V: TRBV7-9; D: .; size: once; J: TRBJ1-1; DNA: TGTGCCAGCAGCTTAAAGTCGACGGTAAATTTTTCGGTGAACACTGAAGCTTTCTTT; CDR3: CASSLKSTVNFSVNTEAFF
V: TRBV7-5; D: .; size: .; J: TRBJ1-2; DNA: TGTGTCAGAAGCCCCCCCCGATCTAACTATGGCTACACCTTC; CDR3: CVRSPPRSNYGYTF
V: TRBV2; D: TRBD1; size: .; J: TRBJ1-1; DNA: TGTGCCAGCAGCATCCGGACAGGGGGGACTGAAGCTTTCTTT; CDR3: CASSIRTGGTEAFF
V: TRBV14; D: .; size: .; J: TRBJ2-2; DNA: TGTGCCAGCAGCCAAGCTCCTGCAAACACCGGGGAGCTGTTTTTT; CDR3: CASSQAPANTGELFF
V: TRBV6-5; D: .; size: .; J: TRBJ1-1; DNA: TGTGCCAGCAGTTACAGAAAGGGGGATTTAAACACTGAAGCTTTCTTT; CDR3: CASSYRKGDLNTEAFF
V: TRBV13; D: .; size: .; J: TRBJ2-7; DNA: TGTGCCAGCAGCTTTGGGGGAGTATTCCCCTCTTTC; CDR3: CASSFGGVFPSF
V: TRBV19; D: TRBD1; size: .; J: TRBJ2-6; DNA: TGTGCCAGTAGTGTCGGACAGGGGCCCGGGGCCAACGTCCTGACTTTC; CDR3: CASSVGQGPGANVLTF
V: TRBV11-2; D: TRBD1; size: .; J: TRBJ1-3; DNA: TGTGCCAGCAGCACGTCGACAGGGCCTGGAAACACCATATATTTT; CDR3: CASSTSTGPGNTIYF
V: TRBV7-2; D: TRBD1; size: .; J: TRBJ1-2; DNA: TGTGCCAGCAGCTTAGGACAGGGAGTTAACTATGGCTACACCTTC; CDR3: CASSLGQGVNYGYTF
V: TRBV5-1; D: .; size: .; J: TRBJ2-5; DNA: TGCGCCAGCAGCTTGGCAGGTGGGGCCATAGAGACCCAGTACTTC; CDR3: CASSLAGGAIETQYF
V: TRBV7-9; D: .; size: .; J: TRBJ1-1; DNA: TGTGCCAGCAGCCCCATGGCGAACACTGAAGCTTTCTTT; CDR3: CASSPMANTEAFF
V: TRBV5-5; D: .; size: .; J: TRBJ2-5; DNA: TGTGCCAGCAGCTCGGGGACCAATTTCTTGAGGGAGACCCAGTACTTC; CDR3: CASSSGTNFLRETQYF
V: TRBV19; D: .; size: .; J: TRBJ1-3; DNA: TGTGCCAGTACCCCCCGCGGGGCTTCCTCTGGAAACACCATATATTTT; CDR3: CASTPRGASSGNTIYF
V: TRBV3-1/TRBV3-2; D: .; size: .; J: TRBJ1-2; DNA: TGTGCCAGCAGCCAATCGTGGGGACCCCGTTACTACACCTTC; CDR3: CASSQSWGPRYYTF
V: TRBV5-1; D: TRBD2; size: once; J: TRBJ2-2; DNA: TGCGCCAGCAGCTTGGAAGTGACTAGCGGGGGGCTCAACACCGGGGAGCTGTTTTTT; CDR3: CASSLEVTSGGLNTGELFF
V: TRBV6-5; D: .; size: .; J: TRBJ2-7; DNA: TGTGCCAGCAGTTACTCCGGACAACTTTTCTACGAGCAGTACTTC; CDR3: CASSYSGQLFYEQYF
V: TRBV19; D: .; size: .; J: TRBJ1-5; DNA: TGTGCCAGTAGTAGACAGTACAATCAGCCCCAGCATTTT; CDR3: CASSRQYNQPQHF
V: TRBV24-1; D: .; size: .; J: TRBJ1-2; DNA: TGTGCCACCAGTGATGGGGGGAGATGGCATGGCTACACCTTC; CDR3: CATSDGGRWHGYTF
V: TRBV19; D: TRBD1; size: .; J: TRBJ1-6; DNA: TGTGCCAGCCGACAGGGGATCTCCTATAATTCACCCCTCCACTTT; CDR3: CASRQGISYNSPLHF
V: TRBV7-7; D: .; size: .; J: TRBJ1-2; DNA: TGTGCCAGCAGCCCACTCGGTCGGGAGAATGGCTACACCTTC; CDR3: CASSPLGRENGYTF
V: TRBV13; D: .; size: .; J: TRBJ1-6; DNA: TGTGCCAGCAGCTTAGATGGAGCACCCCTCCACTTT; CDR3: CASSLDGAPLHF
V: TRBV27; D: TRBD1; size: .; J: TRBJ2-5; DNA: TGTGCCAGCAGTTTCCTCGGGACAGACCTTCAAGAGACCCAGTACTTC; CDR3: CASSFLGTDLQETQYF
V: TRBV19; D: TRBD1; size: .; J: TRBJ1-3; DNA: TGTGCCAGTAGTATGACCCGACAGGGGGGCACCTCTGGAAACACCATATATTTT; CDR3: CASSMTRQGGTSGNTIYF
V: TRBV19; D: TRBD1; size: once; J: TRBJ1-1; DNA: TGTGCCAGTAGCCGACGACAGGGCTTGGGGTACACTGAAGCTTTCTTT; CDR3: CASSRRQGLGYTEAFF
V: TRBV7-6; D: .; size: .; J: TRBJ1-2; DNA: TGTGCCAGCAGCCCCTATCAGGGAGCTAACTATGGCTACACCTTC; CDR3: CASSPYQGANYGYTF